The clone carrying this T cell receptor beta chain was seen a handful of times. The sample belongs to a study of blood T cell repertoires in COVID-19. Study context: The samples span acute and convalescent COVID-19 from the United States, Italy and Spain. In each case, the material was cDNA or gDNA derived from T cells, B-cell-depleted T cells, or PBMCs.

V lost 3 bases, J lost 9 bases, and 4 bases stayed unmatched. The CDR3 extends over 16 amino acids. Germline CDR1 is KGHDR and CDR2 is SFDVKD. Original processing methods: The assay estimated nucleated cells by amplifying reference gene primers. Repertoires were generated with immunoSEQ multiplex PCR, while TCRdb's copy carries only in-frame clones and drops some. The V and J calls and clone size were taken over from that table, and D and trimming were inferred from the DNA. The sample lists more than 250,000 clones; 86% were seen once. Sample: peripheral blood. This TCR was recovered from a woman aged 50 to 60 with acute or convalescent COVID-19. The V and J genes are TRBV24-1 and TRBJ2-1, with 16 bases lining up with TRBD2. CDR3 sequence (DNA): TGTGCCACCAGTGATCCGGGACTAGCGGGAGGGGGTGAGCAGTTCTTC. Encoded protein: CATSDPGLAGGGEQFF.